The clone carrying this TCR beta chain was detected ten times or more. Its antigen is unknown. This sample stems from a study of neurological immune-mediated disorders. 2 million PBMCs stored at -80 C were the source of the unsorted libraries. This CDR3 spans 15 amino acids. The J segment lost 0 bases and the V segment lost 5 bases, leaving 4 bases of the junction unmatched. In germline, CDR1 is MNHNY, CDR2 SVGAGI (reference sequence). Points from the study as a whole: The authors found no clinical or MRI feature associated with the multiple sclerosis repertoire cluster.

The cDNA came from 5'RACE, which used 10-nucleotide random UMIs. Over 200 million TCR-beta sequences, together covering 15-18 subjects, were produced by every individual sequencing run that was carried out. In TCRdb, the 5' RACE reads were re-called with MiXCR into one record per CDR3 protein. The sample contains 60,000 to 80,000 distinct CDR3 sequences, less than 6% of which appear only once. This clonotype was obtained from a woman aged 45-59 years with multiple sclerosis. This sequence joins TRBV6-6 and TRBJ2-1, with 7 bases aligning to TRBD2. The source material was PBMCs. As DNA, the CDR3 is TGTGCCAGCAGTCGCGGGGGAACCTCCTACAATGAGCAGTTCTTC. Translated, it gives CASSRGGTSYNEQFF.